This T cell receptor (beta chain) appears in the sequencing data of a study of shared clonotypes between healthy human individuals. Trimming left V 2 bases short and J 2 bases short, with 10 bases between. This CDR3 contains 15 residues. CDR1 and CDR2 from the germline V gene are SGHDT and YYEEEE. Whole-study results and caveats: Even with large depth, rarefaction showed that sorted-subset sequencing was incomplete.

Clones were sequenced by immunoSEQ multiplex PCR, and TCRdb holds only the in-frame ones, with some missing. The sample records 1.4 million to 1.5 million clones, approximately 96% being singletons. On this clone: As yet, its antigen is unknown.

Sequencing input: naive CD4+ T cells sorted from blood. The subset was: CD45RA+ positively selected. This clonotype was sampled from a man aged 30 to 39 in good health. The gene calls are TRBV5-6 and TRBJ2-2; possibly TRBD2 for D (5 bases). The DNA for the CDR3 is TGTGCCAGCAGCTTCTTGGGAGCCAACACCGGGGAGCTGTTTTTT. Protein product: CASSFLGANTGELFF.